The rows below give T cell receptor beta chains drawn from one sample of a study of cytomegalovirus exposure and HLA in healthy donors. The data were produced by immunoSEQ multiplex PCR, yet TCRdb's version contains in-frame clones alone and is incomplete. The table has around 150,000 clones, more than 75% seen once; the top ten hold 2.5% to 3%. Input material: PBMCs. Receptor source: a man aged 18 to 29 in good health and CMV-seronegative. The CDR3 runs from the conserved cysteine through the conserved F or W.

TRBV4-1	TRBJ1-1	CASSRQSGQGTEAFF
TRBV7-9	TRBJ1-5	CASSPGGNQPQHF
TRBV27	TRBJ1-3	CASSHLKTGGVKGNTIYF
TRBV5-4	TRBJ1-6	CASSLQDSPLHF
TRBV4-3	TRBJ2-3	CASSQEPVASTGTDTQYF
TRBV5-1	TRBJ2-1	CASSLRTSGNYNEQFF
TRBV19	TRBJ2-7	CASSNLAGGYEQYF
TRBV19	TRBJ1-5	CASTNLITGNQPQHF
TRBV19	TRBJ1-1	CASSSGGATEAFF
TRBV7-9	TRBJ1-6	CASSFTGDNSPLHF
TRBV6-1	TRBJ1-2	CASSEKGTGGLTF
TRBV29-1	TRBJ2-5	CSAWTGLGETQYF
TRBV10-3	TRBJ1-5	CAGQQGTNQPQHF
TRBV5-1	TRBJ2-2	CASSLGGKMTGELFF
TRBV2	TRBJ2-3	CASSRGSGTDTQYF
TRBV2	TRBJ1-2	CASSEQGLNYGYTF
TRBV28	TRBJ2-2	CASSFGRQNTGELFF
TRBV9	TRBJ2-5	CASSASDGAETQYF
TRBV4-1	TRBJ2-3	CASSHPEGGSGADTQYF
TRBV27	TRBJ2-1	CASRSRVDTYNEQFF
TRBV5-1	TRBJ1-1	CASRLQGAPNTEAFF
TRBV19	TRBJ1-1	CASSAGTEASTEAFF